The present entry profiles one T cell receptor (beta chain) with its context. Germline V gene lookup returns CDR1 SNHLY and CDR2 FYNNEI. With 6 bases removed from V and 10 bases from J, the gap between germline ends came to 12 bases. CDR3 size: 11 residues. This entry belongs to a study of blood T cell repertoires in COVID-19. Clones were read by immunoSEQ multiplex PCR, and TCRdb kept only the in-frame ones, dropping some. The repertoire holds a few hundred thousand clones, with around 87% as singletons. This TCR came from a woman in her forties or fifties who had recovered from COVID-19. The rearrangement joins TRBV2 to TRBJ1-1; possibly TRBD1 for D (5 bases). Sample: peripheral blood. The CDR3 here is CASRAGGVAFF. CDR3 coding DNA: TGTGCCAGCAGGGCGGGGGGAGTAGCTTTCTTT.